These T cell receptor beta chains were read from a single sample in a study of blood T cell repertoires in COVID-19. TCRdb's copy holds only in-frame clones and misses some; the assay was immunoSEQ multiplex PCR. The repertoire holds some 65,000 clones, with about 93% as singletons. Sequencing input: peripheral blood. These receptors were taken from a man between 70 and 80 years old with active COVID-19. Each CDR3 is given with its conserved first and last residue. D genes are given only for firm matches. A row's size may be missing; if present it is once, few, many or a size class.

TRBV7-9	-	TRBJ2-3	-	TGTGCCACTTCAGATACGCAGTATTTT	CATSDTQYF
TRBV10-1	-	TRBJ1-5	-	TGCGCCGGCAGTGAGACAGACCAGCCCCAGCATTTT	CAGSETDQPQHF
TRBV7-7	-	TRBJ2-1	once	TGTGCCAGCAGCTCCGGCAATGAGCAGTTCTTC	CASSSGNEQFF
TRBV15	TRBD1	TRBJ2-5	-	TGTGCCACCAGCGCATCGACAGGGGTAGGGCAAGAGACCCAGTACTTC	CATSASTGVGQETQYF
TRBV7-2	-	TRBJ2-7	-	TGTGCCAGCAGCTTAGTCGCGGGGCTACAATACGAGCAGTACTTC	CASSLVAGLQYEQYF
TRBV7-2	-	TRBJ2-5	-	TGTGCCAGCAGCTTACGAGCAGGGGAGGAGACCCAGTACTTC	CASSLRAGEETQYF
TRBV6-5	TRBD1	TRBJ1-2	-	TGTGCCAGCAGTTACTCGAGAGGGGGCTTTGGCTACACCTTC	CASSYSRGGFGYTF
TRBV7-9	-	TRBJ2-7	-	TGTGCCAGCGAGATCCCAACTTCTAGCGACTACGAGCAGTACTTC	CASEIPTSSDYEQYF
TRBV10-3	-	TRBJ1-2	-	TGTGCCATCAGGGGGGGTACGACTAACTATGGCTACACCTTC	CAIRGGTTNYGYTF
TRBV18	TRBD1	TRBJ1-2	once	TGTGCCAGCTCACCCTCCTCTGACAGGGCCAACTATGGCTACACCTTC	CASSPSSDRANYGYTF
TRBV5-4	TRBD2	TRBJ2-5	-	TGTGCCAGCAGCGCGGGACTAGGTAAAGAGACCCAGTACTTC	CASSAGLGKETQYF
TRBV5-4	-	TRBJ2-1	-	TGTGCCAGCAGCACCCCTGATTGGCCCTCCTACAATGAGCAGTTCTTC	CASSTPDWPSYNEQFF
TRBV15	TRBD1	TRBJ2-3	-	TGTGCCACCAGCAGGGACAGGTTGGGAACAGATACGCAGTATTTT	CATSRDRLGTDTQYF
TRBV28	TRBD2	TRBJ2-1	-	TGTGCCAGCACCCCGGTTGCGGGACTAGCGGGGGGTTACAATGAGCAGTTCTTC	CASTPVAGLAGGYNEQFF
TRBV6-5	-	TRBJ2-5	-	TGTGCCAGCACCCTGCGGTTACAGGGACAAGAGACCCAGTACTTC	CASTLRLQGQETQYF
TRBV27	-	TRBJ2-3	-	TGTGCCAGCAGTTTATACCCACCGGGCAGGGTTACGCAGTATTTT	CASSLYPPGRVTQYF
TRBV11-3	-	TRBJ1-2	many	TGTGCCAGCAGCTCAGAAAGCTGGGCCCGATCTTCTGGCTACACCTTC	CASSSESWARSSGYTF
TRBV6-6	-	TRBJ2-3	-	TGTGCCACCGTCCGGCCGGGACTGACCGAGTCAGATACGCAGTATTTT	CATVRPGLTESDTQYF
TRBV7-2	TRBD2	TRBJ2-5	-	TGTGCCAGCAGCTTAACTTACCTGGGGAGCGGGGGGTCCCAAGAGACCCAGTACTTC	CASSLTYLGSGGSQETQYF
TRBV2	TRBD2	TRBJ2-6	-	TGTGCCAGCATGAGGGAGGGGACCTTCTCTGGGGCCAACGTCCTGACTTTC	CASMREGTFSGANVLTF
TRBV5-1	TRBD2	TRBJ2-2	-	TGCGCCAGCAGCGGGGGGGACGCGAACACCGGGGAGCTGTTTTTT	CASSGGDANTGELFF
TRBV5-4	TRBD2	TRBJ2-1	-	TGTGCCAGCAACCCGACTAGCGGGGGGGCCAACAATGAGCAGTTCTTC	CASNPTSGGANNEQFF
TRBV25-1	-	TRBJ2-2	once	TGTGCCCTCATGGAGACGAACACCGGGGAGCTGTTTTTT	CALMETNTGELFF
TRBV3-1/TRBV3-2	-	TRBJ1-2	-	TGTGCCAGCAGCCAAGAGGGAGGGTATGGCTACACCTTC	CASSQEGGYGYTF
TRBV4-2	TRBD2	TRBJ2-3	-	TGTGCCAGCAGCCGGGAGAAGGGACTAGCGGGGACAGATACGCAGTATTTT	CASSREKGLAGTDTQYF
TRBV6-5	TRBD1	TRBJ1-2	-	TGTGCCAGCAGCCGGACAGGGGGACGTATCCGTGGCTACACCTTC	CASSRTGGRIRGYTF
TRBV11-2	TRBD1	TRBJ1-4	-	TGTGCCAGCAGCAAGGGGGCGGGGGGAAAGGGTGAAAAACTGTTTTTT	CASSKGAGGKGEKLFF
TRBV6-6	-	TRBJ1-4	once	TGTGCCAGCAGTTACTCGGGGCAAGGTGAAAAACTGTTTTTT	CASSYSGQGEKLFF
TRBV6-5	TRBD1	TRBJ1-4	-	TGTGCCACACGTGACAGGGGGAAGGAAAAACTGTTTTTT	CATRDRGKEKLFF